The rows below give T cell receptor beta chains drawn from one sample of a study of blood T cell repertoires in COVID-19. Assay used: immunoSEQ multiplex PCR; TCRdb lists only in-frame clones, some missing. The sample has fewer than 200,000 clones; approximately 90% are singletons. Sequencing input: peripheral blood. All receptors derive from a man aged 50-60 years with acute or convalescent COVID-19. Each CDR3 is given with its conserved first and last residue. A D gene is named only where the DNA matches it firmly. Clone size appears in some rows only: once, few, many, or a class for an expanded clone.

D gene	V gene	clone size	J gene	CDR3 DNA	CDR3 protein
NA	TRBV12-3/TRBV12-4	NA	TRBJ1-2	TGTGCCAGCAGTAGGACAGTCAACTATGGCTACACCTTC	CASSRTVNYGYTF
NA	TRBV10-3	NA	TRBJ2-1	TGTGCCATCAGGAGGACCGAGGAGGATGAGCAGTTCTTC	CAIRRTEEDEQFF
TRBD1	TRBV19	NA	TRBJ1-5	TGTGCCAGTAACTGGGGGGGGACAGGTCAGCCCCAGCATTTT	CASNWGGTGQPQHF
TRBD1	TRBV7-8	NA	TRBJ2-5	TGTGCCAGTAAGACAGGGTGGGAGACCCAGTACTTC	CASKTGWETQYF
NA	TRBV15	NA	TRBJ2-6	TGTGCCACCAGCAGAGATTTCCCAGGGATCGGGGCCAACGTCCTGACTTTC	CATSRDFPGIGANVLTF
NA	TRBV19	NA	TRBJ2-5	TGTGCCAGTAGAGCAGACAGGTACCAAGAGACCCAGTACTTC	CASRADRYQETQYF
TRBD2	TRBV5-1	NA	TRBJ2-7	TGCGCCAGCAGCCTCTCCCGTCTAGCGGCCCCATACTACGAGCAGTACTTC	CASSLSRLAAPYYEQYF
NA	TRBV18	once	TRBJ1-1	TGTGCCAGCTCACTCAACCAGGAAGCTTTCTTT	CASSLNQEAFF
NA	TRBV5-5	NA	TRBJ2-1	TGTGCCAGCAGCTCTCCGGACAATGAGCAGTTCTTC	CASSSPDNEQFF
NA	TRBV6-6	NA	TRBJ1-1	TGTGCCAGCAGCTTCTCCGGGGATACTGAAGCTTTCTTT	CASSFSGDTEAFF
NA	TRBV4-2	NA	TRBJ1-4	TGTGCCAGCAGCCAAGTTCCAGGGGAAAAACTGTTTTTT	CASSQVPGEKLFF
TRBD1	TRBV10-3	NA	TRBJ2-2	TGTGCCATCAGGGGGACAGGGGACACCGGGGAGCTGTTTTTT	CAIRGTGDTGELFF
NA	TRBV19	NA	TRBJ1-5	TGTGCCAGTAGTATGGTTGGGGCCGGCAATCAGCCCCAGCATTTT	CASSMVGAGNQPQHF
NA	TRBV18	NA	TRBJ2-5	TGTGCCAGCTCAACCTTCGGGAGGACAGGGTCGGAGACCCAGTACTTC	CASSTFGRTGSETQYF
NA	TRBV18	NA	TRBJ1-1	TGTGCCAGCTCACCAAGCAGGGATGTTAGCACTGAAGCTTTCTTT	CASSPSRDVSTEAFF
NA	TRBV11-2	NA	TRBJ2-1	TGTGCCAGCAGCTTACAAGGGGTACAGTTCTTC	CASSLQGVQFF
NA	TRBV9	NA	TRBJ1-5	TGTGCCAGCAGCGTAACAGAAAATCAGCCCCAGCATTTT	CASSVTENQPQHF
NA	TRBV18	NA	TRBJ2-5	TGTGCCAGCTCACCCAGGGGAGGGCAGCAAGAGACCCAGTACTTC	CASSPRGGQQETQYF
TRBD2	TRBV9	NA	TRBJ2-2	TGTGCCAGCAGCCGTGCTAGCGGGGGGGACGGGGAGCTGTTTTTT	CASSRASGGDGELFF
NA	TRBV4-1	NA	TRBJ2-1	TGCGCCAGCAGCCAAGGGTCAGGGGAGCAGTTCTTC	CASSQGSGEQFF
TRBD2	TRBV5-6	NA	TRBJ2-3	TGTGCCAGCAGCCCTGCTACGGAGCTAGCGGGGGGGAATAGGTATTTT	CASSPATELAGGNRYF
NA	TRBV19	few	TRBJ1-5	TGTGCCAGTAGTAGGGCAGTTCGTCAGCCCCAGCATTTT	CASSRAVRQPQHF
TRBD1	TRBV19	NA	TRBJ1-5	TGTGCCAGTAGGGAGAGGGACAGAGCAAATCAGCCCCAGCATTTT	CASRERDRANQPQHF
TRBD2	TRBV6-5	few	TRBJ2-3	TGTGCCAGCAGACCTCGGGGGGGCACAGATACGCAGTATTTT	CASRPRGGTDTQYF
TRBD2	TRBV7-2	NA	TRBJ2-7	TGTGCCAGCAGCCTAAGGGTGGGGGGGGCCTACGAGCAGTACTTC	CASSLRVGGAYEQYF
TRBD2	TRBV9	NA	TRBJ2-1	TGTGCCAGCAGCGTACCTAGCGGGAGCTCCTACAATGAGCAGTTCTTC	CASSVPSGSSYNEQFF
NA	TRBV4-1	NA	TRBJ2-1	TGCGCCAGCAGCCAAGTGGGCTACCCCTACAATGAGCAGTTCTTC	CASSQVGYPYNEQFF
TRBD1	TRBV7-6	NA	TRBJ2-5	TGTGCCAGCAGCTTGCGACGGACAGGAATAGAGACCCAGTACTTC	CASSLRRTGIETQYF
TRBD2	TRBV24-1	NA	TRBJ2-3	TGTGCCACCAGTGAGGTGGGACTAGCGGGGGGATCTGATACGCAGTATTTT	CATSEVGLAGGSDTQYF
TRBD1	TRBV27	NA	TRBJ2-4	TGTGCCAGCAGAACCACGACAGGGGCCAAAAACATTCAGTACTTC	CASRTTTGAKNIQYF
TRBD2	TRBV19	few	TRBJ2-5	TGTGCCAGTAGACGATCCGGGACTAGCGTAGAGACCCAGTACTTC	CASRRSGTSVETQYF
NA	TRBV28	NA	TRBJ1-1	TGTGCCAGCACTCACGGGGGGGAGAACACTGAAGCTTTCTTT	CASTHGGENTEAFF
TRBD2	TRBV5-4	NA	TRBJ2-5	TGTGCCAGCAGCTTGGGACTAGCGGGAGGAGGAACGGGAGAGACCCAGTACTTC	CASSLGLAGGGTGETQYF
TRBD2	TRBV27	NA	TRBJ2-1	TGTGCCAGCAGTTTATTTAGGACTAGCGGGAGCTACAATGAGCAGTTCTTC	CASSLFRTSGSYNEQFF
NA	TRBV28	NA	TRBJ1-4	TGTGCCAGCGTGGAGGGGGGGGCAAATGAAAAACTGTTTTTT	CASVEGGANEKLFF
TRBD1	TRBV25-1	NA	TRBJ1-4	TGTGCCAGCAGTGAATATACAGGGGGGAGTTGGCAGAGTGAAAAACTGTTTTTT	CASSEYTGGSWQSEKLFF
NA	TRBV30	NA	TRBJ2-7	TGTGCCTGGGGGGAGCGCGAGCAGTACTTC	CAWGEREQYF
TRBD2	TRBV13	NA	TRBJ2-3	TGTGCCAGCAGCTTTTTGGCGGGAGGAACAGATACGCAGTATTTT	CASSFLAGGTDTQYF
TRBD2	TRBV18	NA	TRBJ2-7	TGTGCCAGCTCACCCTCTAGCGGGAGGGCCACCGAGCAGTACTTC	CASSPSSGRATEQYF
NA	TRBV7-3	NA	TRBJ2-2	TGTGCCAGCAGCTCTCCCAGGGGAAGGGAGCTGTTTTTT	CASSSPRGRELFF
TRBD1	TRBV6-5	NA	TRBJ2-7	TGTGCCAGCAGTACCCGGGACAGGGTGTTCGAGCAGTACTTC	CASSTRDRVFEQYF
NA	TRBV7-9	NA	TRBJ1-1	TGTGCCAGCAGCTTACAGGGGACGGGCACTGAAGCTTTCTTT	CASSLQGTGTEAFF
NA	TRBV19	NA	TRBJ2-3	TGTGCCAGTGGCCTTAGCACAGATACGCAGTATTTT	CASGLSTDTQYF